These 26 T cell receptor beta chains were sequenced from one sample in a study of cytomegalovirus exposure and HLA in healthy donors. The PCR used 60 Vbeta and 13 Jbeta primers. Here immunoSEQ multiplex PCR was the method, and the copy in TCRdb shows in-frame clones only, minus some. The sample includes 100,000 to 150,000 clones, roughly 82% of them seen just once. Sample: PBMCs. Receptors were obtained from a male donor in good health and CMV-seropositive.

The chain carries TRBV7-9 and TRBJ2-1; no clear D gene. Trimming took off 1 base at V and 7 bases at J, with 17 bases between the two ends. This CDR3 contains 16 residues. From germline, CDR1 is SEHNR and CDR2 FQNEAQ (reference sequence). The CDR3 is CASSLVVSPGLNEQFF. CDR3 DNA sequence: TGTGCCAGCAGCTTAGTTGTCAGTCCGGGTCTAAATGAGCAGTTCTTC.

The chain employs TRBV18 and TRBJ1-3; D unresolved. The germline gives CDR1 KGHSH, CDR2 LQKENI. This CDR3 has 14 residues. Trimming removed 3 bases at V and 1 base at J, with 7 bases between. CDR3 region: CASSPSGSGNTIYF. DNA for the CDR3: TGTGCCAGCTCACCGTCGGGGTCTGGAAACACCATATATTTT.

The chain links TRBV29-1 to TRBJ2-1; tentative D call: TRBD1 (7 bases). Per germline, CDR1 SQVTM and CDR2 ANQGSEA. The CDR3 length is 16 residues. V shed 6 bases and J shed 8 bases, with 26 bases lying between them. The CDR3 sequence: CSVRGVLAGGIYEQFF. The CDR3 bases are TGCAGCGTGAGGGGGGTCCTGGCAGGGGGTATCTATGAGCAGTTCTTC.

This clone appeared a single time. The chain recombines TRBV7-9 with TRBJ2-3; 13 bases map to TRBD2. The junction had 6 bases not matched to a gene; V was cut back by 4 bases and J by 2 bases. The CDR3 is made up of 17 amino acids. Per the germline V gene, CDR1 is SEHNR and CDR2 is FQNEAQ (reference sequence). The CDR3 region has the DNA TGTGCCAGCAGCTCAGGGACTAGCGGGATTAACACAGATACGCAGTATTTT. Translated, it gives CASSSGTSGINTDTQYF.

The chain joins TRBV28 to TRBJ1-4, with D possibly matching TRBD1 (5 bases). Germline CDR1 is MDHEN and CDR2 is SYDVKM. Trimming removed 2 bases at V and 2 bases at J, with 9 bases between. The CDR3 has 15 amino acids. CDR3 coding DNA: TGTGCCAGCAGTTTACCGGGGGTTACTAATGAAAAACTGTTTTTT. Amino acid sequence: CASSLPGVTNEKLFF.

V gene TRBV6-1 combines with J gene TRBJ1-2; D might be TRBD1 (6 bases). The CDR3 spans 15 residues. Trimming removed 4 bases from V and 3 bases from J, with 15 bases in between. Per germline, CDR1 MNHNS and CDR2 SASEGT. The CDR3 here is CASSARQARHYGYTF. CDR3 bases: TGTGCCAGCAGTGCCCGACAGGCTCGACACTATGGCTACACCTTC.

The V and J genes are TRBV4-2 and TRBJ2-7; 7 bases align to TRBD1. Germline V lookup: CDR1 LGHNA, CDR2 YNFKEQ. The CDR3 has 16 amino acids. Trimming cost V 1 base and J 2 bases; bases outside gene matches: 8. This chain's CDR3 is CASSQGTTGVPYEQYF. As DNA, the CDR3 is TGTGCCAGCAGCCAAGGAACTACAGGGGTCCCCTACGAGCAGTACTTC.

The rearrangement joins TRBV7-9 to TRBJ2-2; the match to TRBD2 covers 11 bases. Germline values: CDR1 SEHNR, CDR2 FQNEAQ (reference sequence). V lost 1 base to trimming and J lost 1 base; unmatched junction nucleotides: 8. CDR3 length equals 19 residues. CDR3 region: CASSLVWLAGGRNTGELFF. In DNA, the CDR3 is TGTGCCAGCAGCTTAGTGTGGCTAGCGGGAGGAAGGAACACCGGGGAGCTGTTTTTT.

This clone showed up just once. The V and J genes are TRBV18 and TRBJ2-7; TRBD2 aligns across 15 bases. Trimming at V came to 3 bases and at J to 0 bases, leaving 9 bases not matched to a gene. This CDR3 has 19 amino acids. The germline V gene has CDR1 KGHSH and CDR2 LQKENI. The CDR3 reads CASSPVGLAGGTISYEQYF. DNA for the CDR3: TGTGCCAGCTCACCCGTGGGACTAGCGGGAGGCACAATCTCCTACGAGCAGTACTTC.

V gene TRBV28 combines with J gene TRBJ2-1, with 7 bases aligning to TRBD2. The CDR3 runs to 13 residues. From germline, CDR1 is MDHEN and CDR2 SYDVKM. J gave up 5 bases and V 2 bases, and 0 bases lay outside the gene matches. As DNA, the CDR3 is TGTGCCAGCAGTTTACTAGCGGACAATGAGCAGTTCTTC. Its protein is CASSLLADNEQFF.

CDR3 sequence: CAISERTGGLVIYGYTF. Written as DNA, the CDR3 is TGTGCCATCAGTGAGAGGACAGGGGGCTTAGTTATCTATGGCTACACCTTC. This chain uses TRBV10-3 with TRBJ1-2, with 11 bases identical to TRBD1. The CDR3 contains 17 residues. The junction had 9 bases not matched to a gene; V was cut back by 2 bases and J by 4 bases. Looked up from germline, CDR1 is ENHRY and CDR2 is SYGVKD.

The rearrangement links TRBV9 to TRBJ2-1, with D maybe TRBD1 (5 bases). V lost 5 bases and J lost 7, with 16 bases in between. Germline V gene sequence: CDR1 SGDLS, CDR2 YYNGEE. The CDR3 is made up of 14 amino acids. The CDR3 spells CASRGQGRSNEQFF. The CDR3 region has the DNA TGTGCCAGCAGGGGGCAGGGCAGGTCGAATGAGCAGTTCTTC.

The chain links TRBV9 to TRBJ2-7, with TRBD1 matching 11 bases. V was clipped by 0 bases and J by 2 bases; unmatched bases: 1. CDR3 size: 15 residues. Germline V gene lookup returns CDR1 SGDLS and CDR2 YYNGEE. CDR3 protein: CASSVEDRGPYEQYF. The CDR3 coding sequence is TGTGCCAGCAGCGTAGAGGACAGGGGGCCCTACGAGCAGTACTTC.

This clone was seen only once. The chain is built from TRBV5-1 and TRBJ2-3, with a weak D call TRBD1 (6 bases). The V end was cut by 5 bases, the J end by 5 bases, with 24 bases between. The CDR3 has 17 residues. CDR1 and CDR2 from the germline V gene are SGHRS and YFSETQ. The CDR3 DNA reads TGCGCCAGCAGACCCCAACCGGACAGTCACGTTGGAGATACGCAGTATTTT. It specifies CASRPQPDSHVGDTQYF.

The rearrangement links TRBV19 to TRBJ2-5, with TRBD2 identical over 8 bases. The end of the DNA is better explained by TRBJ2-7, so the J call may be wrong. This CDR3 is built from 16 residues. Germline values: CDR1 LNHDA, CDR2 SQIVND (reference sequence). The CDR3: CASSPPRASGSYEQYF. DNA for the CDR3: TGTGCCAGTAGTCCCCCCCGGGCTAGCGGGTCCTACGAGCAGTACTTC.

The chain links TRBV25-1 to TRBJ1-3, with D tentatively TRBD1 (6 bases). The CDR3 is 17 amino acids. The germline V gene encodes CDR1 MGHDK and CDR2 SYGVNS. V was clipped by 3 bases and J by 0 bases, with 15 bases between them. The CDR3 sequence is CASSDWAGAPSGNTIYF. DNA of the CDR3: TGTGCCAGCAGTGACTGGGCAGGGGCTCCCTCTGGAAACACCATATATTTT.

The gene calls are TRBV7-9 and TRBJ2-5; 7 bases map to TRBD2. The CDR3 is made up of 19 amino acids. CDR1 and CDR2 from the germline V gene are SEHNR and FQNEAQ (reference sequence). The J segment lost 4 bases and the V segment lost 1 base, leaving 18 bases of the junction unmatched. CDR3 coding DNA: TGTGCCAGCAGCTTAGGTGGGGCCCGGGCGGGAGAGTTTCTAGAGACCCAGTACTTC. Its protein product is CASSLGGARAGEFLETQYF.

The chain links TRBV9 to TRBJ2-3; 11 bases line up with TRBD2. This CDR3 is built from 16 residues. Germline lookup yields CDR1 SGDLS and CDR2 YYNGEE. Trimming took 3 bases from V and 3 from J; bases not matched to a gene: 6. The DNA of the CDR3 is TGTGCCAGCAGCGCGACTAGCGGGGCCCCTACAGATACGCAGTATTTT. Residues: CASSATSGAPTDTQYF. The entire variable domain, with the rest obtained from reference TRBV9 and TRBJ2-3, is as follows: DSGVTQTPKHLITATGQRVTLRCSPRSGDLSVYWYQQSLDQGLQFLIQYYNGEERAKGNILERFSAQQFPDLHSELNLSSLELGDSALYFCASSATSGAPTDTQYFGPGTRLTVL.

This chain uses TRBV19 with TRBJ1-4; D unresolved. Trimming left V 6 bases short and J 7 bases short, with 9 bases between. This CDR3 region has 12 residues. CDR1 is LNHDA, CDR2 SQIVND, per germline (reference sequence). The CDR3 protein is CASRYVGEKLFF. The CDR3 nucleotides are TGTGCCAGTAGATACGTCGGTGAAAAACTGTTTTTT.

The chain combines TRBV7-8 with TRBJ1-1; D perhaps matches TRBD1 (5 bases). The CDR3 consists of 14 residues. Germline V gene sequence: CDR1 SGHVS, CDR2 FQNEAQ. Trimming removed 8 bases from V and 0 bases from J, with 13 bases in between. The CDR3 DNA is TGTGCCAGCGGGGGGGTCCCCATGAACACTGAAGCTTTCTTT. As protein: CASGGVPMNTEAFF.

The gene calls are TRBV5-1 and TRBJ2-1; the D is unclear. This CDR3 is 15 amino acids long. Deletions cut 0 bases from V and 3 bases from J, with 10 bases between. Germline loops: CDR1 SGHRS, CDR2 YFSETQ. CDR3 region: CASSLDGENYNEQFF. CDR3 DNA sequence: TGCGCCAGCAGCTTGGACGGAGAGAACTACAATGAGCAGTTCTTC.

CDR3 sequence: CSVGGDLAGNTIYF. As DNA, the CDR3 is TGCAGCGTTGGGGGGGATCTCGCTGGAAACACCATATATTTT. The chain is built from TRBV29-1 and TRBJ1-3, with D tentatively TRBD1 (5 bases). The CDR3 totals 14 residues. Germline V lookup: CDR1 SQVTM, CDR2 ANQGSEA. The V end was cut by 4 bases, the J end by 2 bases, with 12 bases between.

The CDR3 is CASSSYRLAGVNEQFF. In DNA form, the CDR3 reads TGTGCCAGCAGCAGCTACAGACTAGCGGGAGTAAATGAGCAGTTCTTC. J is TRBJ2-1 and V is TRBV9, with 12 bases that match TRBD2. Germline V lookup: CDR1 SGDLS, CDR2 YYNGEE. The CDR3 runs to 16 residues. V shed 4 bases, J shed 7 bases, and the junction held 9 bases outside the gene matches.

This clone was counted once. The V gene is TRBV27, the J gene TRBJ1-2; 7 bases are a match to TRBD1. The CDR3 has 13 amino acids. Germline V gene lookup returns CDR1 MNHEY and CDR2 SMNVEV (reference sequence). Trimming removed 6 bases from V and 4 bases from J; junction bases left unmatched: 5. This chain's CDR3 is CASSSDRVYGYTF. The DNA for the CDR3 is TGTGCCAGCAGCTCTGACAGGGTCTATGGCTACACCTTC.

J is TRBJ1-3 and V is TRBV6-5; D unclear. The germline CDR1 and CDR2 sequences are MNHEY and SVGAGI. V was clipped by 6 bases and J by 0 bases, with 12 bases between them. The CDR3 spans 15 residues. The CDR3 bases are TGTGCCAGCAGGCCTCGACAAGCCTCTGGAAACACCATATATTTT. Translating gives CASRPRQASGNTIYF.

This chain connects TRBV7-8 to TRBJ2-1; D gene ambiguous. Germline V gives CDR1 SGHVS, CDR2 FQNEAQ. The CDR3 is 13 residues long. V shed 1 base and J shed 7 bases, with 8 bases lying between them. The CDR3 is CASSLGSVNEQFF. CDR3 coding DNA: TGTGCCAGCAGCTTAGGGTCAGTAAATGAGCAGTTCTTC.